What follows are 5 T cell receptor beta chains derived from one specimen sequenced in a study of blood T cell repertoires in COVID-19. Sequencing was performed with immunoSEQ multiplex PCR; in TCRdb, only in-frame clones are kept and a portion is missing. This sample has under 300,000 clones, with about 80% found just once. Sequenced: peripheral blood. These TCRs come from a man aged 25-40 years who had recovered from COVID-19.

The rearrangement uses TRBV7-9 and TRBJ2-3, with TRBD1 matching 10 bases. The CDR3 runs to 14 residues. Germline lookup yields CDR1 SEHNR and CDR2 FQNEAQ (reference sequence). After removal of 8 bases from V and 4 bases from J, the junction contained 6 bases not matched to a gene. The CDR3 nucleotides are TGTGCCAGCCCGGGACAGGGGTCAGCAGATACGCAGTATTTT. Amino acids: CASPGQGSADTQYF.

This clone has more than one count but fewer than ten. The genes are TRBV2 and TRBJ2-7; 7 positions match TRBD2. V shed 10 bases, J shed 0 bases, and the junction held 6 bases outside the gene matches. Germline assignment: CDR1 SNHLY and CDR2 FYNNEI. The CDR3 extends over 13 amino acids. CDR3 bases: TGTGCCACCACTCTAGCGGACTCCTACGAGCAGTACTTC. This sequence encodes CATTLADSYEQYF.

This chain uses TRBV14 with TRBJ2-1; D is perhaps TRBD1 (5 bases). Trimming stripped 2 bases from V and 4 bases from J, with 12 bases between. Germline V gives CDR1 SGHDN, CDR2 FVKESK. The CDR3 is 15 amino acids. DNA for the CDR3: TGTGCCAGCAGCCAAAAGGACACGACTTACAATGAGCAGTTCTTC. It yields the protein CASSQKDTTYNEQFF.

The chain has TRBV6-6 and TRBJ1-3; 9 bases align to TRBD1. J lost 7 bases, V lost 8 bases, and 6 bases had no gene match. Germline V gene lookup returns CDR1 MNHNY and CDR2 SVGAGI (reference sequence). The CDR3 spans 13 residues. CDR3 residues: CASGGQGRNTIYF. The CDR3 nucleotides read TGTGCCAGCGGGGGACAGGGACGTAACACCATATATTTT.

The chain carries TRBV18 and TRBJ2-6, with 7 bases that match TRBD1. CDR1 is KGHSH, CDR2 LQKENI, per germline. This CDR3 has 15 residues. After removal of 2 bases from V and 2 bases from J, the junction contained 0 bases not matched to a gene. The CDR3 sequence: CASSPGTAGANVLTF. In DNA form, the CDR3 reads TGTGCCAGCTCACCAGGGACAGCTGGGGCCAACGTCCTGACTTTC.